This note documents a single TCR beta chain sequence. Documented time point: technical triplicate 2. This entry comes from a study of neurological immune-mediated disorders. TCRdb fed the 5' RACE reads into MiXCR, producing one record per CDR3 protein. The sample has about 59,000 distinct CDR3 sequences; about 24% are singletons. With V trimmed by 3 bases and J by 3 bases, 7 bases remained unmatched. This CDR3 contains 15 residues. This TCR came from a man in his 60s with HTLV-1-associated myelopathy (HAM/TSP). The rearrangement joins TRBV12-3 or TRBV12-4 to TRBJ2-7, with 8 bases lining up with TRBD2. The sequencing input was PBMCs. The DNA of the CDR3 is TGTGCCAGCAGTTTCTATAGCGGGATAAACTACGAGCAGTACTTC. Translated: CASSFYSGINYEQYF.